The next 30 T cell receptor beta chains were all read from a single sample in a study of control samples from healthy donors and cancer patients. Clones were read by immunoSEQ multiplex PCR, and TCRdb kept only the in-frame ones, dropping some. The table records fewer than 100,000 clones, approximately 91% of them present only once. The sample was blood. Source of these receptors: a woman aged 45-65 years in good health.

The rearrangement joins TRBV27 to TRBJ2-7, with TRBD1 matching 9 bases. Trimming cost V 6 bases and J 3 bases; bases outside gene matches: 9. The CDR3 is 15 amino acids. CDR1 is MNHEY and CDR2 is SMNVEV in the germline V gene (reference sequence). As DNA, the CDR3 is TGTGCCAGCAGCCTCACAGGGGGCCCCGGCTACGAGCAGTACTTC. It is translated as CASSLTGGPGYEQYF.

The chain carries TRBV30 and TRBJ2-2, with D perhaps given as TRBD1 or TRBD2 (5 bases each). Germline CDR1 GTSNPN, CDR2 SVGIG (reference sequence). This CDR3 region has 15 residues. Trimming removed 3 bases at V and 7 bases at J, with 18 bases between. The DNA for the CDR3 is TGTGCCTGGAGCTTTGGGCAGGGTGGGAGCGGGGAGCTGTTTTTT. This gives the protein CAWSFGQGGSGELFF.

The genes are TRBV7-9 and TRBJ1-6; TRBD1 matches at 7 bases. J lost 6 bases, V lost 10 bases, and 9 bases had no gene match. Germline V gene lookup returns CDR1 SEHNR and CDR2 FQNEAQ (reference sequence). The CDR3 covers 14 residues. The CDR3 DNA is TGTGCCACCACATCGACAGGGCTTAATTCACCCCTCCACTTT. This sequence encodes CATTSTGLNSPLHF.

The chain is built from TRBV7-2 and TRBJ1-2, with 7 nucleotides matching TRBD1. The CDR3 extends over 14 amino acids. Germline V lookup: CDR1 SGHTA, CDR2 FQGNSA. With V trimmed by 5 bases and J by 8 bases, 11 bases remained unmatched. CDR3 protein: CASSAVQGVWGYTF. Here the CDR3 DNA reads TGTGCCAGCAGCGCAGTCCAGGGGGTCTGGGGCTACACCTTC.

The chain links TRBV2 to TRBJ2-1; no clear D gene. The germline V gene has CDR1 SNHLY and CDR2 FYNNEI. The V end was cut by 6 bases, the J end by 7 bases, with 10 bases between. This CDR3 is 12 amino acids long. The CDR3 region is CASRGHYNEQFF. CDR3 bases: TGTGCCAGCAGGGGTCATTATAATGAGCAGTTCTTC.

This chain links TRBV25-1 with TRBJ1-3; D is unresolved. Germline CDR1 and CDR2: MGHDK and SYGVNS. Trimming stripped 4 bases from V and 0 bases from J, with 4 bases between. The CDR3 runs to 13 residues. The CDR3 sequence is CASSGRSGNTIYF. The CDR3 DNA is TGTGCCAGCAGTGGGCGCTCTGGAAACACCATATATTTT.

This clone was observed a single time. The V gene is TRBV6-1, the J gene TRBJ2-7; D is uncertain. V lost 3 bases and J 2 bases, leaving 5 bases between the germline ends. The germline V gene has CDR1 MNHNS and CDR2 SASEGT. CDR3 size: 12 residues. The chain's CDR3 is CASSENAYEQYF. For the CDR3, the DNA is TGTGCCAGCAGTGAGAATGCCTACGAGCAGTACTTC.

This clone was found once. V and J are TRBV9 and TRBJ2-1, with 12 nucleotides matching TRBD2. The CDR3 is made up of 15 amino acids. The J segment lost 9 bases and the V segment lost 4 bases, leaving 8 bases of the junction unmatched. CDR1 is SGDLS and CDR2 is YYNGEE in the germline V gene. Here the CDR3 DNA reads TGTGCCAGCAGCTCTAGCGGGGGGGCCTCGAGTGAGCAGTTCTTC. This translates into CASSSSGGASSEQFF.

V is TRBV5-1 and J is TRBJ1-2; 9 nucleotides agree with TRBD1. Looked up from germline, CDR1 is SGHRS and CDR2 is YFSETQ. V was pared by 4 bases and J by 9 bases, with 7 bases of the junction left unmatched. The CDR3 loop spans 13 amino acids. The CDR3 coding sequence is TGCGCCAGCAGCACGGGACAGGGTTTGAGCTACACCTTC. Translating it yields CASSTGQGLSYTF.

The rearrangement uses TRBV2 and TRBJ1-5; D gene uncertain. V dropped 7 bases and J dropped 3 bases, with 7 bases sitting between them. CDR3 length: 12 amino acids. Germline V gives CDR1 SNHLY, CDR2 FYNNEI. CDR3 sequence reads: CASNKANQPQHF. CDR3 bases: TGTGCCAGCAACAAAGCCAATCAGCCCCAGCATTTT.

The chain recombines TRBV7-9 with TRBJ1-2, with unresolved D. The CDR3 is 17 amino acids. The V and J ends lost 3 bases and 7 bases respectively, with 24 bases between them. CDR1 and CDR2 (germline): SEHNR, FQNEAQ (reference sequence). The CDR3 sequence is CASSFPTGSPEKGGYTF. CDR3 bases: TGTGCCAGCAGCTTTCCTACCGGGTCTCCCGAAAAGGGTGGCTACACCTTC.

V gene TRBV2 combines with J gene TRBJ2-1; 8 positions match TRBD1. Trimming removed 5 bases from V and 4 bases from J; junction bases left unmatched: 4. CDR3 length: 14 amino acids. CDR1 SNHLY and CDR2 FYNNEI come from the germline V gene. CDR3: CASSRDRPYNEQFF. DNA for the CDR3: TGTGCCAGCAGTCGGGACAGGCCATACAATGAGCAGTTCTTC. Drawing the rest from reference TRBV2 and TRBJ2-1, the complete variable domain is EPEVTQTPSHQVTQMGQEVILRCVPISNHLYFYWYRQILGQKVEFLVSFYNNEISEKSEIFDDQFSVERPDGSNFTLKIRSTKLEDSAMYFCASSRDRPYNEQFFGPGTRLTVL.

The CDR3 region has the DNA TGTGCCAGCAGTTGGGACAGGGGGCCCCCTTCAACTAATGAAAAACTGTTTTTT. Its translation: CASSWDRGPPSTNEKLFF. The J gene is TRBJ1-4, the V gene TRBV2, with 12 bases lining up with TRBD1. Trimming took 5 bases from V and 0 from J; bases not matched to a gene: 7. The CDR3 totals 18 residues. Germline V gene sequence: CDR1 SNHLY, CDR2 FYNNEI.

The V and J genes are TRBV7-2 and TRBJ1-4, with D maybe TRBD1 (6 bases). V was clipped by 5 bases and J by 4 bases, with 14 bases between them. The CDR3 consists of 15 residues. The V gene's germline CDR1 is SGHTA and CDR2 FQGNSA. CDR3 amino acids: CASSLTGTLNEKLFF. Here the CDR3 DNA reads TGTGCCAGCAGCCTAACCGGGACACTTAATGAAAAACTGTTTTTT.

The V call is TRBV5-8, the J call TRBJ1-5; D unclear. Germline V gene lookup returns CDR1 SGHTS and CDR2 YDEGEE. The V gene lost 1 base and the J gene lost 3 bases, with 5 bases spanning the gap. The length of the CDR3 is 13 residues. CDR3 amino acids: CASSLYFNQPQHF. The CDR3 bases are TGTGCCAGCAGCTTGTACTTCAATCAGCCCCAGCATTTT. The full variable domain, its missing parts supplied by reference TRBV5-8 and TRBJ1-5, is EAGVTQSPTHLIKTRGQQATLRCSPISGHTSVYWYQQALGLGLQFLLWYDEGEERNRGNFPPRFSGRQFPNYSSELNVNALELEDSALYLCASSLYFNQPQHFGDGTRLSIL.

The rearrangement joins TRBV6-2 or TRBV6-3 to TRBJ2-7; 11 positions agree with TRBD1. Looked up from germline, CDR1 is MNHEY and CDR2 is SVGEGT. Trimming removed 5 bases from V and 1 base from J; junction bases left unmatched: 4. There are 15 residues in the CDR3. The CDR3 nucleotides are TGTGCCAGCAGTATCGGGACAGGGGGGTCCTACGAGCAGTACTTC. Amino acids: CASSIGTGGSYEQYF.

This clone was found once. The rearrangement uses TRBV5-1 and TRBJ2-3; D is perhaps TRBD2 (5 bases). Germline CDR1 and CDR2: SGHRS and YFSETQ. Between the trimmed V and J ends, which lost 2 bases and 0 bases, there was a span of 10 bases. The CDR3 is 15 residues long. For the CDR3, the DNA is TGCGCCAGCAGCTTTGGGAGACCAAGCACAGATACGCAGTATTTT. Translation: CASSFGRPSTDTQYF.

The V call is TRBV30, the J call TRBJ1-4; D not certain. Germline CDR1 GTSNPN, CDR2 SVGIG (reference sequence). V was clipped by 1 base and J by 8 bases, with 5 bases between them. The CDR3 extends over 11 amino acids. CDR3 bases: TGTGCCTGGAGTGGAGGAGAAAAACTGTTTTTT. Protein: CAWSGGEKLFF.

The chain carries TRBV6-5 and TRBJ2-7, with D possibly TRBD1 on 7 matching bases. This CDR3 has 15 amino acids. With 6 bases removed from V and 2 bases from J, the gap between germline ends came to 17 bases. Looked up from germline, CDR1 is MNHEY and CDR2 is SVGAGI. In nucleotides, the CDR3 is TGTGCCAGCAGGACCTCAGGGGGGAAGGCCTACGAGCAGTACTTC. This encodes CASRTSGGKAYEQYF.

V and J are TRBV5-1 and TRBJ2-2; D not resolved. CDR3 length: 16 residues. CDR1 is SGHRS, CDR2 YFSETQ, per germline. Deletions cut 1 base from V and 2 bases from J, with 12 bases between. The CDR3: CASSLMTKINTGELFF. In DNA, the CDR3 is TGCGCCAGCAGCTTGATGACAAAGATTAACACCGGGGAGCTGTTTTTT.

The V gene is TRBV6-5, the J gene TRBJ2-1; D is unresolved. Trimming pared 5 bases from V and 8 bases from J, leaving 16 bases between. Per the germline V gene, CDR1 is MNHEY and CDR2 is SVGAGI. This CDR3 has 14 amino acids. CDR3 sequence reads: CASSTGDSVYEQFF. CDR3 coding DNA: TGTGCCAGCAGTACGGGCGACTCGGTCTATGAGCAGTTCTTC.

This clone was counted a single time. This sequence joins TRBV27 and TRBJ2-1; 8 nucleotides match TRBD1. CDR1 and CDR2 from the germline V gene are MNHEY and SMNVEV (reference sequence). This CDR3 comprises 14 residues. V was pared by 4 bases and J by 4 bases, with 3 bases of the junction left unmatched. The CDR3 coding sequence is TGTGCCAGCAGTTGGGACAGGCCTTACAATGAGCAGTTCTTC. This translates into CASSWDRPYNEQFF.

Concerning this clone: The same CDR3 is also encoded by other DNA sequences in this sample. Written as DNA, the CDR3 is TGTGCCAGCAGTTTAGGGTACGGCTACACCTTC. It yields the protein CASSLGYGYTF. This chain links TRBV12-3 or TRBV12-4 with TRBJ1-2; the D is unclear. Trimming cost V 1 base and J 8 bases, with 5 bases left between them. This CDR3 contains 11 residues.

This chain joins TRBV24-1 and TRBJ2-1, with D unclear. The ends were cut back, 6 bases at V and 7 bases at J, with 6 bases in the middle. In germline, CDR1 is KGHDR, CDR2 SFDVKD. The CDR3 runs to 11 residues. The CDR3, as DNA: TGTGCCACCAGTCACCGTAATGAGCAGTTCTTC. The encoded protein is CATSHRNEQFF.

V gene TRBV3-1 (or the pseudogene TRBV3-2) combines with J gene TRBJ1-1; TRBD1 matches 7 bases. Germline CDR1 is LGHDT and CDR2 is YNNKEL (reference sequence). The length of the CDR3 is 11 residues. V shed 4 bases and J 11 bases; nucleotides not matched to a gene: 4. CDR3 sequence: CASSRSGGAFF. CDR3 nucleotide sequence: TGTGCCAGCAGCCGATCAGGGGGTGCTTTCTTT.

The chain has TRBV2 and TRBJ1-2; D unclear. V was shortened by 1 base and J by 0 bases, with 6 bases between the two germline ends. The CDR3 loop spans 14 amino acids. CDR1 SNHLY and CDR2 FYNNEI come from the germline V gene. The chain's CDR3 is CASSEVSPNYGYTF. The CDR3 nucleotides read TGTGCCAGCAGTGAAGTCAGTCCTAACTATGGCTACACCTTC.

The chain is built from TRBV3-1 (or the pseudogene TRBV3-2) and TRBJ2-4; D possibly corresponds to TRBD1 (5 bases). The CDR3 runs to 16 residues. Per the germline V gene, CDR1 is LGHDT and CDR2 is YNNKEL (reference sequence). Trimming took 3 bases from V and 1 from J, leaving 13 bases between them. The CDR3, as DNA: TGTGCCAGCAGCCAGCAGGGTGGTGGTGCCAAAAACATTCAGTACTTC. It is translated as CASSQQGGGAKNIQYF.

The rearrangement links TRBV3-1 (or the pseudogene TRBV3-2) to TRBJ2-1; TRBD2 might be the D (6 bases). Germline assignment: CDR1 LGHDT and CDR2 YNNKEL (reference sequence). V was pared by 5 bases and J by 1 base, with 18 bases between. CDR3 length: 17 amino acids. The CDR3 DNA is TGTGCCAGCAGCTCCTGGGGTGGGGGGAGGTCCTACAATGAGCAGTTCTTC. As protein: CASSSWGGGRSYNEQFF.

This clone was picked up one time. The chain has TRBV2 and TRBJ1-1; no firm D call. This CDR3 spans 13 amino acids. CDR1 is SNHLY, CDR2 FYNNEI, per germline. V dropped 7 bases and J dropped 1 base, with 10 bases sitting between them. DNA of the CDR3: TGTGCCAGCAATAATATAAAGAACACTGAAGCTTTCTTT. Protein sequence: CASNNIKNTEAFF.

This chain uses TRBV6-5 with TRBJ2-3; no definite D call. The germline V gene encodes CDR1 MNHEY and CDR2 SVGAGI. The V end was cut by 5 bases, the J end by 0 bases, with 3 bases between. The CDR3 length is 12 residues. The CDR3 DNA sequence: TGTGCCAGCAGTAAAAGCACAGATACGCAGTATTTT. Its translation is CASSKSTDTQYF.